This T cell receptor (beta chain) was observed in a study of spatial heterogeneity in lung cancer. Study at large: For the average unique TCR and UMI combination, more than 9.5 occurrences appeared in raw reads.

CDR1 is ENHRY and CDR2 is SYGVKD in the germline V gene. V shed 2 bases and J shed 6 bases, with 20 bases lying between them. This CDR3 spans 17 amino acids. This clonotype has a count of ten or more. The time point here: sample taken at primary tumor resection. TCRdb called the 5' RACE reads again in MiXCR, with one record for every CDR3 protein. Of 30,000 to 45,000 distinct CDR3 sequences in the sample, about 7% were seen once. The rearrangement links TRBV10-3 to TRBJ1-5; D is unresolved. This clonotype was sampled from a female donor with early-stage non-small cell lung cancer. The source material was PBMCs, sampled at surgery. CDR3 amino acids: CAISETVVVASGQPQHF. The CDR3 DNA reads TGTGCCATCAGTGAGACGGTAGTCGTCGCCTCGGGTCAGCCCCAGCATTTT.